What follows is one TCR beta chain and its context. Its antigen is currently unknown. V shed 4 bases, J shed 5 bases, and the junction held 13 bases outside the gene matches. Germline V gives CDR1 SGDLS, CDR2 YYNGEE. The CDR3 extends over 17 amino acids. These data are taken from a study of stem cell transplantation in POMP-related autoinflammatory disease. Study-level information: Defective thymoproteasomes were hypothesized to impair CD8+ T-cell positive selection. Pre-transplant patients had naive-skewed CD4+ T cells and few CD8+ T cells.

The study's findings and limits: In PRAID patients, the number of distinct TRB V-J gene pairings was restricted. A trend toward lower repertoire diversity and greater clonality appeared in every analyzed T-cell subset of PRAID patients.

TCRdb's copy holds only in-frame clones and misses some; the assay was immunoSEQ multiplex PCR. The table records approximately 11,000 clones, about 88% of them present only once. PRAID combined immunodeficiency and autoinflammation. The V call is TRBV9, the J call TRBJ2-1; 9 bases agree with TRBD1. The starting material was CD8+ T cells from PBMCs, obtained before stem cell transplantation. This clonotype originated in a human donor with POMP-related autoinflammation and immune dysregulation (PRAID). The CDR3 loop reads CASSTTGGDRVHNEQFF. The CDR3 DNA is TGTGCCAGCAGCACAACAGGGGGGGACAGGGTCCACAATGAGCAGTTCTTC.